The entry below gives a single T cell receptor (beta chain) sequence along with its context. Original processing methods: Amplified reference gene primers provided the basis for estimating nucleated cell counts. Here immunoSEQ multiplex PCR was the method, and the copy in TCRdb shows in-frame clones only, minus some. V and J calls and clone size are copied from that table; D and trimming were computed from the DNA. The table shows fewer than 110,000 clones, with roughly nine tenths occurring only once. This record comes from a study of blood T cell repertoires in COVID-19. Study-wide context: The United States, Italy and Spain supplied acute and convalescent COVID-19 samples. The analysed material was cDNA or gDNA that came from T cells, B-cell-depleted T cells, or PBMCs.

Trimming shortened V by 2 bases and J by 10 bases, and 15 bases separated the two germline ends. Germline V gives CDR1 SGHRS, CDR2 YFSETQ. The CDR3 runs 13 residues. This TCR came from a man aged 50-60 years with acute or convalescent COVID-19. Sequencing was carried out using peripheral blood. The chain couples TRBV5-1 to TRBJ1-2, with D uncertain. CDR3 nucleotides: TGCGCCAGCAGCTTTATAGTATCCGAGGCCTACACCTTC. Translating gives CASSFIVSEAYTF. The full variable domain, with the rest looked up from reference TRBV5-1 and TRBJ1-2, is KAGVTQTPRYLIKTRGQQVTLSCSPISGHRSVSWYQQTPGQGLQFLFEYFSETQRNKGNFPGRFSGRQFSNSRSEMNVSTLELGDSALYLCASSFIVSEAYTFGSGTRLTVV.